This entry lists 21 T cell receptor beta chains sequenced from one sample in a study of cytomegalovirus exposure and HLA in healthy donors. Vbeta (60) and Jbeta (13) primers were used in the PCR. The protocol was immunoSEQ multiplex PCR, while the TCRdb copy is restricted to in-frame clones and leaves out a portion. Here the sample spans approximately 22,000 clones, 70% to 80% being singletons. The material sequenced was PBMCs. These receptors were taken from a man aged 55 to 70 in good health and CMV-seronegative.

J is TRBJ2-7 and V is TRBV7-8; tentatively, D is TRBD1 (6 bases). Germline loops: CDR1 SGHVS, CDR2 FQNEAQ. This CDR3 region has 14 residues. Trimming took off 5 bases at V and 2 bases at J, with 13 bases between the two ends. CDR3 nucleotide sequence: TGTGCCAGCAGCCCGAGTACAGGGCCCTACGAGCAGTACTTC. This sequence encodes CASSPSTGPYEQYF.

The gene calls are TRBV30 and TRBJ2-6; D ambiguous. The CDR3 runs 15 residues. Trimming pared 0 bases from V and 1 base from J, leaving 7 bases between. Looked up from germline, CDR1 is GTSNPN and CDR2 is SVGIG (reference sequence). The DNA for the CDR3 is TGTGCCTGGAGTGTATCGCGTTCTGGGGCCAACGTCCTGACTTTC. It yields the protein CAWSVSRSGANVLTF.

This chain links TRBV15 with TRBJ1-1; D is perhaps TRBD1 (5 bases). Germline values: CDR1 LNHNV, CDR2 YYDKDF (reference sequence). V was shortened by 1 base and J by 1 base, with 10 bases between the two germline ends. The CDR3 contains 15 residues. The CDR3: CATSRGKGANTEAFF. The CDR3 DNA sequence: TGTGCCACCAGCAGAGGGAAAGGGGCGAACACTGAAGCTTTCTTT.

This clone was counted a few times. This chain links TRBV19 with TRBJ2-1; TRBD2 matches 16 bases. The CDR3 is 17 amino acids. Germline V gives CDR1 LNHDA, CDR2 SQIVND (reference sequence). V was pared by 3 bases and J by 3 bases, with 2 bases of the junction left unmatched. CDR3 nucleotide sequence: TGTGCCAGTAGTATGGGGACTAGCGGGGGGGGCTACAATGAGCAGTTCTTC. Translating gives CASSMGTSGGGYNEQFF.

The gene calls are TRBV18 and TRBJ1-4; the D is unclear. CDR1 and CDR2 from the germline V gene are KGHSH and LQKENI. The V gene lost 3 bases and the J gene lost 7 bases, with 9 bases spanning the gap. This CDR3 is 13 amino acids long. CDR3 in amino acids: CASSPSFREKLFF. CDR3 coding DNA: TGTGCCAGCTCACCGTCTTTCCGTGAAAAACTGTTTTTT.

The CDR3 nucleotides read TGTGCCAGCAGCACCCTCGAGGGACAGGGGGGCACAGATACGCAGTATTTT. Its translation: CASSTLEGQGGTDTQYF. The chain joins TRBV5-5 to TRBJ2-3; TRBD1 aligns across 11 bases. V shed 4 bases, J shed 1 base, and the junction held 8 bases outside the gene matches. Per germline, CDR1 SGHKS and CDR2 YYEKEE (reference sequence). The CDR3 length is 17 residues.

The chain is built from TRBV7-9 and TRBJ1-2; no definite D call. The CDR3 totals 16 residues. The germline gives CDR1 SEHNR, CDR2 FQNEAQ (reference sequence). V lost 5 bases to trimming and J lost 2 bases, with 18 bases between them. CDR3 sequence: CASSLTPTRGNYGYTF. DNA of the CDR3: TGTGCCAGCAGCCTAACTCCTACGCGCGGCAACTATGGCTACACCTTC.

V gene TRBV19 combines with J gene TRBJ1-2, with D hard to call. V gave up 7 bases and J gave up 6 bases, with 21 bases separating them. This CDR3 contains 15 residues. Germline V gene lookup returns CDR1 LNHDA and CDR2 SQIVND (reference sequence). DNA of the CDR3: TGTGCCAGTAACACCCCAGGCGGGGATGGGAATGGCTACACCTTC. Protein product: CASNTPGGDGNGYTF.

This chain connects TRBV7-9 to TRBJ1-6; 7 nucleotides align to TRBD1. The ends lost 1 base at V and 8 bases at J; junction bases unmatched: 5. CDR3 size: 15 residues. Germline CDR1 SEHNR, CDR2 FQNEAQ (reference sequence). The CDR3 spells CASSLGDSPYSPLHF. CDR3 DNA sequence: TGTGCCAGCAGCTTAGGGGACAGTCCCTATTCACCCCTCCACTTT.

J is TRBJ1-4 and V is TRBV5-4; D gene uncertain. CDR1 is SGHNT, CDR2 YYREEE, per germline (reference sequence). Trimming stripped 4 bases from V and 4 bases from J, with 14 bases between. The CDR3 consists of 15 residues. The CDR3 here is CASSVWTEVNEKLFF. CDR3 in DNA: TGTGCCAGCAGCGTCTGGACGGAGGTTAATGAAAAACTGTTTTTT.

This clone is classed as large. Different DNA sequences within this sample yield the same CDR3. J is TRBJ2-7 and V is TRBV28, with D hard to call. Trimming stripped 3 bases from V and 2 bases from J, with 8 bases between. From germline, CDR1 is MDHEN and CDR2 SYDVKM. The CDR3 runs 13 residues. The CDR3 loop is CASSFPSPYEQYF. The CDR3, as DNA: TGTGCCAGCAGTTTCCCCAGTCCCTACGAGCAGTACTTC.

This clone occurred a few times. The chain is built from TRBV10-3 and TRBJ2-5; D unresolved. The J call is doubtful: the DNA matches TRBJ2-7 better. This CDR3 has 13 amino acids. Germline V gene lookup returns CDR1 ENHRY and CDR2 SYGVKD. The CDR3 DNA follows: TGTGCCATCAGTGAGTCAGTTATCTACGAGCAGTACTTC. This encodes CAISESVIYEQYF.

This clone appeared a few times. The rearrangement uses TRBV29-1 and TRBJ1-5, with 10 bases that match TRBD1. Per the germline V gene, CDR1 is SQVTM and CDR2 is ANQGSEA. The CDR3 has 12 residues. The ends lost 6 bases at V and 7 bases at J; junction bases unmatched: 3. The CDR3 coding sequence is TGCAGCGTGGGGACAGGGGACCAGCCCCAGCATTTT. This sequence encodes CSVGTGDQPQHF.

The CDR3 DNA sequence: TGTGCCAGCAGCTTAAACTCAGGAAGCTATGGCTACACCTTC. The encoded protein is CASSLNSGSYGYTF. The rearrangement links TRBV7-2 to TRBJ1-2; D not certain. This CDR3 is 14 amino acids long. The ends were cut back, 2 bases at V and 4 bases at J, with 11 bases in the middle. Germline lookup yields CDR1 SGHTA and CDR2 FQGNSA.

The rearrangement joins TRBV6-5 to TRBJ2-5; TRBD2 is a possible D gene (6 bases). Germline CDR1 and CDR2: MNHEY and SVGAGI. The CDR3 covers 13 residues. With 5 bases removed from V and 4 bases from J, the gap between germline ends came to 11 bases. This CDR3 is CASSPPGGETQYF. CDR3 DNA sequence: TGTGCCAGCAGTCCCCCCGGGGGAGAGACCCAGTACTTC.

This chain connects TRBV6-5 to TRBJ2-1; D unclear. CDR3 length equals 13 residues. With 3 bases removed from V and 7 bases from J, the gap between germline ends came to 10 bases. Germline V lookup: CDR1 MNHEY, CDR2 SVGAGI. CDR3 nucleotide sequence: TGTGCCAGCAGTTATGCAGGCCTAAATGAGCAGTTCTTC. Translating it yields CASSYAGLNEQFF.

The rearrangement links TRBV5-6 to TRBJ2-7; the match to TRBD2 covers 7 bases. With V trimmed by 4 bases and J by 6 bases, 10 bases remained unmatched. The CDR3 consists of 14 residues. Per germline, CDR1 SGHDT and CDR2 YYEEEE. The CDR3 region has the DNA TGTGCCAGCAGCCCCGGGGGGTACCGCGGCGAGCAGTACTTC. Protein product: CASSPGGYRGEQYF.

The chain uses TRBV6-4 and TRBJ2-1, with 7 bases identical to TRBD1. V trimming: 3 bases; J trimming: 7 bases; junction bases outside the gene matches: 3. CDR3 length: 13 amino acids. Germline V gives CDR1 MRHNA, CDR2 SNTAGT. CDR3 amino acids: CASSDRQGNEQFF. The DNA of the CDR3 is TGTGCCAGCAGTGATCGACAGGGAAATGAGCAGTTCTTC.

The chain combines TRBV6-5 with TRBJ2-4, with D unclear. Trimming removed 6 bases at V and 7 bases at J, with 7 bases between. This CDR3 comprises 11 residues. Germline V gene sequence: CDR1 MNHEY, CDR2 SVGAGI. The CDR3, as DNA: TGTGCCAGCAGCTCGGAGAACATTCAGTACTTC. Amino acid sequence: CASSSENIQYF.

The V call is TRBV30, the J call TRBJ2-2, with D hard to call. Germline CDR1 and CDR2: GTSNPN and SVGIG (reference sequence). V dropped 0 bases and J dropped 4 bases, with 12 bases sitting between them. The CDR3 totals 15 residues. The CDR3 bases are TGTGCCTGGAGTGTAATCGGGTACGCCACCGGGGAGCTGTTTTTT. Translation: CAWSVIGYATGELFF.

The chain couples TRBV4-1 to TRBJ2-3, with TRBD2 matching 7 bases. V dropped 1 base and J dropped 7; count of bases not matched to a gene: 14. There are 17 residues in the CDR3. The V gene's germline CDR1 is MGHRA and CDR2 YSYEKL. In DNA, the CDR3 is TGCGCCAGCAGCCAAGTAGGTGCCGAGCGGGGCACTAATACGCAGTATTTT. Its protein is CASSQVGAERGTNTQYF.